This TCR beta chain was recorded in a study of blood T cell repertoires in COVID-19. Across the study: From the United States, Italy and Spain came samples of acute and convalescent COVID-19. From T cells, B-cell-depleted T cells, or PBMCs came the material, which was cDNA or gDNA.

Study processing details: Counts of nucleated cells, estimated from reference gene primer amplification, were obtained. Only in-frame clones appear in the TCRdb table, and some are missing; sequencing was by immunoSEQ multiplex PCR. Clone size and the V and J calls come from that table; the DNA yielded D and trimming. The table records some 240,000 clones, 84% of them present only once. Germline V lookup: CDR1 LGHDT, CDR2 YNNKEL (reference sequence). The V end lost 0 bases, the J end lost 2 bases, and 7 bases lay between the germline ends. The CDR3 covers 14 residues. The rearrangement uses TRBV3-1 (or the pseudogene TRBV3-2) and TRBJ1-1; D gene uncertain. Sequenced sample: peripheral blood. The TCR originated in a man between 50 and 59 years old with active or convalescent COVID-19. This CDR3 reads CASSQEGLNTEAFF. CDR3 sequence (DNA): TGTGCCAGCAGCCAAGAAGGACTTAACACTGAAGCTTTCTTT.